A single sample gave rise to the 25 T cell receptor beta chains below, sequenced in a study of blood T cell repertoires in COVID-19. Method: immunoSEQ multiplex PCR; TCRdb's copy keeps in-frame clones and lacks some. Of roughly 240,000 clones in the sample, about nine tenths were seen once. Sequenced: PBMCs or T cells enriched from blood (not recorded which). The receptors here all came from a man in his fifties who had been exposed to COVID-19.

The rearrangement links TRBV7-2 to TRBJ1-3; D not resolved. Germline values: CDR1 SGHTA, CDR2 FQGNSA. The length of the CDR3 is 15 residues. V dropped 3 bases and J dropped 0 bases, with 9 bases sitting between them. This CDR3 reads CASSLAGSSGNTIYF. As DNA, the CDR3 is TGTGCCAGCAGCTTGGCCGGGAGCTCTGGAAACACCATATATTTT.

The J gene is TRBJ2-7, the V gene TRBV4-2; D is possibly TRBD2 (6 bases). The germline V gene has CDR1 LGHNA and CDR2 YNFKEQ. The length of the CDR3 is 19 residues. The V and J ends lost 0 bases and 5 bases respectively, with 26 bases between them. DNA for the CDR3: TGTGCCAGCAGCCAAGACCCCCCGGGCGTGAGGGCGGGGCTCCACGAGCAGTACTTC. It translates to CASSQDPPGVRAGLHEQYF.

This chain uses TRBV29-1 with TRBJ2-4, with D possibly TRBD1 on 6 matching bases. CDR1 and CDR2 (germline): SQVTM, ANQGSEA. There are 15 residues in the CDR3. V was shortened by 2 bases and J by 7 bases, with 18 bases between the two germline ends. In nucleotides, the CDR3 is TGCAGCGTTGAAAATGTTATTGAGGGGGATAACATTCAGTACTTC. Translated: CSVENVIEGDNIQYF. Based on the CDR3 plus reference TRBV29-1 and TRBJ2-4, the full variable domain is SAVISQKPSRDICQRGTSLTIQCQVDSQVTMMFWYRQQPGQSLTLIATANQGSEATYESGFVIDKFPISRPNLTFSTLTVSNMSPEDSSIYLCSVENVIEGDNIQYFGAGTRLSVL.

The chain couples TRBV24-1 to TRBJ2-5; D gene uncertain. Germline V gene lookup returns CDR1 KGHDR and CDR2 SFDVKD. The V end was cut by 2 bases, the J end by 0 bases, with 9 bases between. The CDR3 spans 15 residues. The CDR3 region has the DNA TGTGCCACCAGTGATTCTCCGTCTAACCAAGAGACCCAGTACTTC. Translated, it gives CATSDSPSNQETQYF.

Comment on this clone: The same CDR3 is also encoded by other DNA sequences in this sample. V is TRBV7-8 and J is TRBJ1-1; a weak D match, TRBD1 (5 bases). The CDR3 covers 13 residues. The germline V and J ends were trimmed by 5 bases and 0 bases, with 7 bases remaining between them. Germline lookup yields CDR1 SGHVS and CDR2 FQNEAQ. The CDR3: CASSGQLNTEAFF. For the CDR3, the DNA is TGTGCCAGCAGCGGACAACTGAACACTGAAGCTTTCTTT. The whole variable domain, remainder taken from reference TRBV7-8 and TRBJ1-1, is GAGVSQSPRYKVAKRGQDVALRCDPISGHVSLFWYQQALGQGPEFLTYFQNEAQLDKSGLPSDRFFAERPEGSVSTLKIQRTQQEDSAVYLCASSGQLNTEAFFGQGTRLTVV.

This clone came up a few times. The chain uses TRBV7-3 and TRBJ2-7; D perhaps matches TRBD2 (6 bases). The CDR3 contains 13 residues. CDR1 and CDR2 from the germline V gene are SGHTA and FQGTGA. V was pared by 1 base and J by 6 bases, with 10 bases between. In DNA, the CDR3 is TGTGCCAGCAGCTTAATTGGGGGGAGCGAGCAGTACTTC. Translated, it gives CASSLIGGSEQYF.

CDR3 region: CAWSALSGTNTGELFF. CDR3 bases: TGTGCCTGGAGTGCCCTTAGCGGGACGAACACCGGGGAGCTGTTTTTT. The chain has TRBV30 and TRBJ2-2; 8 nucleotides match TRBD2. CDR3 length: 16 amino acids. V shed 1 base, J shed 0 bases, and the junction held 4 bases outside the gene matches. In germline, CDR1 is GTSNPN, CDR2 SVGIG (reference sequence). Using reference TRBV30 and TRBJ2-2 for the parts outside the CDR3, the full variable domain is SQTIHQWPATLVQPVGSPLSLECTVEGTSNPNLYWYRQAAGRGLQLLFYSVGIGQISSEVPQNLSASRPQDRQFILSSKKLLLSDSGFYLCAWSALSGTNTGELFFGEGSRLTVL.

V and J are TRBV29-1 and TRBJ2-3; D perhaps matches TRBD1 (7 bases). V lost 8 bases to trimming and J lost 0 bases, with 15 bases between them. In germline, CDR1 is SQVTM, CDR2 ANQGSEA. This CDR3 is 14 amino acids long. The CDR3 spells CSQGGTVSTDTQYF. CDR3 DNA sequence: TGCAGCCAGGGGGGCACTGTCAGCACAGATACGCAGTATTTT.

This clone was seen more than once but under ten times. CDR3 protein: CASSPSANSNQPQHF. In nucleotides, the CDR3 is TGTGCCAGCTCACCATCTGCGAATAGCAATCAGCCCCAGCATTTT. V usage is TRBV18 and J usage is TRBJ1-5, with D unclear. The CDR3 is 15 residues long. Per germline, CDR1 KGHSH and CDR2 LQKENI. Trimming removed 2 bases from V and 0 bases from J, with 8 bases in between.

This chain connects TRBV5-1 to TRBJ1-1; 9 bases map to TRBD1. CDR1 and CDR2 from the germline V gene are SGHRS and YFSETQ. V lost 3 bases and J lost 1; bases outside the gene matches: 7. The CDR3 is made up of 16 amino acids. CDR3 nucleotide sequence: TGCGCCAGCAGCTACGGACAGGGGCTAAGGAACACTGAAGCTTTCTTT. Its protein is CASSYGQGLRNTEAFF.

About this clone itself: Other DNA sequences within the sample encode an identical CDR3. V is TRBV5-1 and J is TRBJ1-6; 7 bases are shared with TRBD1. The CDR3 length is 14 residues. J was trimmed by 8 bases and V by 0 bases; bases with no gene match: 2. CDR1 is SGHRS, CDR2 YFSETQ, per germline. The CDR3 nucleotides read TGCGCCAGCAGCTTGGGACAGGGAGATTCACCCCTCCACTTT. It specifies CASSLGQGDSPLHF.

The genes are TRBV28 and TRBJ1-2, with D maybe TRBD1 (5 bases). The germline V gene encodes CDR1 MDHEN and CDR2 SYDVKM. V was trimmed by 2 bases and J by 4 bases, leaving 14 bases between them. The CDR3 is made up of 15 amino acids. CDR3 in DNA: TGTGCCAGCAGTTTAGCTATCAGGGATTCCTATGGCTACACCTTC. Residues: CASSLAIRDSYGYTF.

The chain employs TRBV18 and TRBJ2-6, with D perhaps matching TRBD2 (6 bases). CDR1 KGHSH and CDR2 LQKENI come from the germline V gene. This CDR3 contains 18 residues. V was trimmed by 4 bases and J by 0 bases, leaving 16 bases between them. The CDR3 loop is CASSLLEGSGSGANVLTF. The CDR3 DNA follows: TGTGCCAGCTCACTTTTGGAGGGGAGCGGCTCTGGGGCCAACGTCCTGACTTTC. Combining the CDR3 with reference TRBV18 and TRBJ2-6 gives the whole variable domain NAGVMQNPRHLVRRRGQEARLRCSPMKGHSHVYWYRQLPEEGLKFMVYLQKENIIDESGMPKERFSAEFPKEGPSILRIQQVVRGDSAAYFCASSLLEGSGSGANVLTFGAGSRLTVL.

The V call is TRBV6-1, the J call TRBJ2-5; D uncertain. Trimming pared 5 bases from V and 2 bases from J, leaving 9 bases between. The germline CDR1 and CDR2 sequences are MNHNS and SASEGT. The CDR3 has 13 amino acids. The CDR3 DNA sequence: TGTGCCAGCAGTTCCGCGATTCAAGAGACCCAGTACTTC. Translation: CASSSAIQETQYF.

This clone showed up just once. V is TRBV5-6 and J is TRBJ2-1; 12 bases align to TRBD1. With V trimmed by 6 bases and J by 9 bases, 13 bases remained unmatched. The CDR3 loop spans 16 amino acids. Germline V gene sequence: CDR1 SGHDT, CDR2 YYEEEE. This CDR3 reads CASTHPGTGGWSEQFF. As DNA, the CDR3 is TGTGCCAGCACCCACCCTGGGACAGGGGGCTGGAGTGAGCAGTTCTTC.

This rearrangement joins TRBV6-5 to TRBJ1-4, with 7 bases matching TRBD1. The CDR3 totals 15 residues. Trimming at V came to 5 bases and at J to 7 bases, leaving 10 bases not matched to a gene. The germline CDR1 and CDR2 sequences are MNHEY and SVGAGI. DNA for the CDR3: TGTGCCAGCAGTCTTCAACAGGGGTTGGGTGAAAAACTGTTTTTT. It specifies CASSLQQGLGEKLFF.

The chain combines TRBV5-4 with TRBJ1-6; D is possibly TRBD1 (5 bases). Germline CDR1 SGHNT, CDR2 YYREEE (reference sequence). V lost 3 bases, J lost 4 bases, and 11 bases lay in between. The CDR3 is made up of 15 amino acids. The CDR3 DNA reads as TGTGCCAGCAGCTCCGGGAGGGGTTATAATTCACCCCTCCACTTT. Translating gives CASSSGRGYNSPLHF.

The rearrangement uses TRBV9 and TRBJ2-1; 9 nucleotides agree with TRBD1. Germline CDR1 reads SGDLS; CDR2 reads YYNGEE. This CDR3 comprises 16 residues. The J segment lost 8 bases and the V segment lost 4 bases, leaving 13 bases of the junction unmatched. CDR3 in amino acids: CASSPRGGQGGYEQFF. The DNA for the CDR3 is TGTGCCAGCAGCCCCCGAGGGGGACAGGGTGGGTATGAGCAGTTCTTC.

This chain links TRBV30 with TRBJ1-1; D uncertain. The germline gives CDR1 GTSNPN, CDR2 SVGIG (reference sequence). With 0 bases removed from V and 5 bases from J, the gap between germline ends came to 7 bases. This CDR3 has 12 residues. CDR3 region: CAWSVVITEAFF. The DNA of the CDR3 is TGTGCCTGGAGTGTCGTTATAACTGAAGCTTTCTTT. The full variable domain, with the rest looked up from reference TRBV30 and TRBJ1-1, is SQTIHQWPATLVQPVGSPLSLECTVEGTSNPNLYWYRQAAGRGLQLLFYSVGIGQISSEVPQNLSASRPQDRQFILSSKKLLLSDSGFYLCAWSVVITEAFFGQGTRLTVV.

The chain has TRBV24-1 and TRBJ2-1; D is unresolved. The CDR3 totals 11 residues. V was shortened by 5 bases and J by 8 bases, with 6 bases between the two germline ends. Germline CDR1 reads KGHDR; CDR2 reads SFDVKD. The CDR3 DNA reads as TGTGCCACCAGTGTCGTCCATGAGCAGTTCTTC. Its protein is CATSVVHEQFF.

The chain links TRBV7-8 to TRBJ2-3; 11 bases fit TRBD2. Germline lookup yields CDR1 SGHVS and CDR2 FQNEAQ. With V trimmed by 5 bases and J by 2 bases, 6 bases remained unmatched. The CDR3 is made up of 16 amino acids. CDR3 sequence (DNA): TGTGCCAGCAGCCGACTAGCGGGGCTTCTCACAGATACGCAGTATTTT. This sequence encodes CASSRLAGLLTDTQYF. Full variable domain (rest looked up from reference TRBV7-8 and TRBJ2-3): GAGVSQSPRYKVAKRGQDVALRCDPISGHVSLFWYQQALGQGPEFLTYFQNEAQLDKSGLPSDRFFAERPEGSVSTLKIQRTQQEDSAVYLCASSRLAGLLTDTQYFGPGTRLTVL.

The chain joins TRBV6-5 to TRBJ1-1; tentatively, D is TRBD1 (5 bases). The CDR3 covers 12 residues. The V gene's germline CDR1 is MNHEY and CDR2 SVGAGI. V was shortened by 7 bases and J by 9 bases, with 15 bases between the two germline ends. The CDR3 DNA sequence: TGTGCCAGCATTATGGACATAAGACAAGCTTTCTTT. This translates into CASIMDIRQAFF.

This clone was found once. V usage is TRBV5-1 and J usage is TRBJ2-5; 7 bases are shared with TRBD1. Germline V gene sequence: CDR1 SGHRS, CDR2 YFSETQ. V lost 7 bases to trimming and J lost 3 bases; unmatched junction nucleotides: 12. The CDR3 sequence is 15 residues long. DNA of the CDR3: TGCGCCAGCCAGGTCTTGGGACAGATAGAAGAGACCCAGTACTTC. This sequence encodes CASQVLGQIEETQYF. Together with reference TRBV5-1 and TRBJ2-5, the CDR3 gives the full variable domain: KAGVTQTPRYLIKTRGQQVTLSCSPISGHRSVSWYQQTPGQGLQFLFEYFSETQRNKGNFPGRFSGRQFSNSRSEMNVSTLELGDSALYLCASQVLGQIEETQYFGPGTRLLVL.

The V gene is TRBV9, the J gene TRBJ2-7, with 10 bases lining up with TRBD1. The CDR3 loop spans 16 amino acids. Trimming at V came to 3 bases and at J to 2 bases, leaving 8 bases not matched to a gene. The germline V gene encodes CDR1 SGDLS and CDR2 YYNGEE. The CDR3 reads CASSGPGTGVPYEQYF. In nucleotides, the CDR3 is TGTGCCAGCAGCGGACCGGGGACAGGGGTTCCCTACGAGCAGTACTTC.

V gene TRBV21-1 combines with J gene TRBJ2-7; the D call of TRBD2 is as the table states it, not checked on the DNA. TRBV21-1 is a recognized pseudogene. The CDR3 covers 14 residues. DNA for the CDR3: TGTGCCAGCAGCAAAAGGAGCGGTTCCTACGAGCAGTACGTC. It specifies CASSKRSGSYEQYV.